This TCR beta chain was captured in a study of blood T cell repertoires in COVID-19 (dated by TCRdb to the early 2020s). Broadly, across the study: The collaborator samples originated in the United States, Italy and Spain and spanned the acute and convalescent phases of COVID-19. The repertoires were released in a freely available public database meant as a resource for research on the immune response to SARS-CoV-2. The prospective study material was composed of cDNA or gDNA derived from T cells, B-cell-depleted T cells, or PBMCs. A de-identified subject ID, COVID-19 status, age in years and sex were almost always included in the sample metadata. Samples came from the ongoing ImmuneRACE study (first 160 participants) plus 1,254 subjects from 6 global collaborators. The dataset comprised deeply sampled blood TCRbeta repertoires from subjects exposed to, actively infected with, or recovered from COVID-19. HLA class I and class II types, where available, came from metadata supplied by the sample provider rather than from assay-based typing. Overall study results and their limits: How much clinical and demographic metadata was included differed by source and by participant, and the metadata was provided uncurated.

Regarding this clone: It lacks a known antigen. There are no base qualities to consult, and no much larger clone falls within one base.

Collaborating institutions collected whole blood in K2EDTA tubes following their own protocols. For TCRbeta analysis, collaborators shipped samples in one of three forms: frozen whole blood, isolated PBMCs, or DNA extracted from either of those sample types. TCRbeta CDR3 regions were amplified from genomic DNA by means of the immunoSEQ Assay, a bias-controlled multiplex PCR. The authors' analysis ran thus. Within the assay, amplification of reference gene primers was used to estimate how many nucleated cells each sample contained. To quantify the absolute abundance of each unique TCRbeta CDR3 rearrangement, sequence reads were collapsed and filtered. For each sample, productive Simpson clonality was calculated as the square root of Simpson's diversity index over productive rearrangements. This immuneACCESS table, as held by TCRdb, lists in-frame sequences with V and J called but not all clones. Of the missing ones, under half trace to an unresolved V gene in checked studies; the others have no known cause. V, J and clone size are those of that table, while D and trimming were read from the DNA. The sample table shows around 220,000 clones, and approximately 86% are seen once. Together, the top ten hold around 1.5% of the sample.

CDR1 and CDR2 were assigned from the germline V gene as MNHEY and SVGEGT. V is reduced by 6 bases and J by 8 bases, leaving a spacing of 19 bases between them. Including cysteine and phenylalanine, the CDR3 has 14 amino acids. The kept DNA is CDR3 alone, 42 bases in frame from the first base. Sequencing was carried out using peripheral blood. The sequence was obtained from a man younger than 35 with active or convalescent COVID-19. Here the chain combines TRBV6-2 or TRBV6-3 and TRBJ1-2, with no D gene named confidently. DNA sequence: TGTGCCAGCAGCCCAGCCGGTTCTCCCGGGGGCTACACCTTC. Translated, it gives CASSPAGSPGGYTF.